One and the same sample provided the 20 T cell receptor beta chains below, sequenced in a study of cytomegalovirus exposure and HLA in healthy donors. 13 Jbeta primers and 60 Vbeta primers were used for the PCR. TCRdb's copy holds only in-frame clones and misses some; the assay was immunoSEQ multiplex PCR. Of about 100,000 clones listed, just under 80% are singletons. The sequencing sample was made of PBMCs. These receptors all come from a woman aged 35 to 49 in good health and CMV-seronegative.

The V and J genes are TRBV30 and TRBJ2-5; 7 bases map to TRBD1. The germline CDR1 and CDR2 sequences are GTSNPN and SVGIG (reference sequence). The CDR3 contains 14 residues. V trimming: 4 bases; J trimming: 2 bases; junction bases outside the gene matches: 7. The chain's CDR3 is CAWKTRGQQETQYF. CDR3 DNA sequence: TGTGCCTGGAAAACGAGGGGGCAGCAAGAGACCCAGTACTTC.

The chain uses TRBV28 and TRBJ2-3; tentative D call: TRBD1 (5 bases). Per germline, CDR1 MDHEN and CDR2 SYDVKM. This CDR3 contains 13 residues. Trimming took 7 bases from V and 6 from J, leaving 14 bases between them. CDR3 region: CASNRLSADTQYF. For the CDR3, the DNA is TGTGCCAGCAACAGGCTATCCGCTGATACGCAGTATTTT.

The rearrangement uses TRBV6-1 and TRBJ1-6; 7 positions agree with TRBD1. Per the germline V gene, CDR1 is MNHNS and CDR2 is SASEGT. CDR3 size: 17 residues. Trimming removed 1 base from V and 0 bases from J; junction bases left unmatched: 3. The CDR3 sequence is CASSEEGQYSYNSPLHF. DNA for the CDR3: TGTGCCAGCAGTGAAGAGGGACAGTACTCCTATAATTCACCCCTCCACTTT.

In this sample, this clone turned up once. The chain recombines TRBV28 with TRBJ1-2; D gene ambiguous. Per germline, CDR1 MDHEN and CDR2 SYDVKM. The CDR3 sequence is 11 residues long. V lost 8 bases to trimming and J lost 2 bases, with 6 bases between them. CDR3 bases: TGTGCCAGCGGAGGGAACTATGGCTACACCTTC. Amino acids: CASGGNYGYTF.

The chain is built from TRBV7-8 and TRBJ2-3; 7 bases align to TRBD2. V was clipped by 8 bases and J by 0 bases; unmatched bases: 8. CDR1 SGHVS and CDR2 FQNEAQ come from the germline V gene. The CDR3 extends over 15 amino acids. CDR3 in amino acids: CASGGSGGSTDTQYF. CDR3 in DNA: TGTGCCAGCGGGGGGTCGGGGGGAAGCACAGATACGCAGTATTTT.

This clone has just a few counts. The rearrangement links TRBV7-6 to TRBJ1-1; D unclear. This CDR3 has 12 residues. Trimming left V 5 bases short and J 6 bases short, with 10 bases between. CDR1 is SGHVS, CDR2 FNYEAQ, per germline. In DNA form, the CDR3 reads TGTGCCAGCAGCCGAATTGCGCCTGAAGCTTTCTTT. Protein sequence: CASSRIAPEAFF.

V usage is TRBV6-6 and J usage is TRBJ2-3, with D possibly TRBD2 on 5 matching bases. The CDR3 has 16 amino acids. V was trimmed by 8 bases and J by 9 bases, leaving 27 bases between them. Germline V gene sequence: CDR1 MNHNY, CDR2 SVGAGI (reference sequence). The CDR3 region is CASGAGLTFGSDTQYF. Written as DNA, the CDR3 is TGTGCCAGCGGCGCGGGTTTGACTTTTGGGTCGGACACGCAGTATTTT.

A single count supports this clone. This sequence joins TRBV6-5 and TRBJ1-2; D gene ambiguous. The CDR3 loop spans 14 amino acids. Per the germline V gene, CDR1 is MNHEY and CDR2 is SVGAGI. Trimming left V 7 bases short and J 3 bases short, with 15 bases between. The CDR3 is CASTKGPSYYGYTF. As DNA, the CDR3 is TGTGCCAGCACAAAAGGCCCTAGTTACTATGGCTACACCTTC.

The J gene is TRBJ2-7, the V gene TRBV30, with D uncertain. CDR1 is GTSNPN, CDR2 SVGIG, per germline (reference sequence). The germline V and J ends were trimmed by 1 base and 4 bases, with 5 bases remaining between them. The CDR3 length is 11 residues. This CDR3 is CAWSGQYEQYF. CDR3 nucleotide sequence: TGTGCCTGGAGTGGGCAGTACGAGCAGTACTTC.

The chain uses TRBV7-2 and TRBJ1-2; 9 positions agree with TRBD1. CDR1 and CDR2 (germline): SGHTA, FQGNSA. The CDR3 is 13 amino acids. With V trimmed by 5 bases and J by 4 bases, 2 bases remained unmatched. CDR3 residues: CASSEQGAYGYTF. The CDR3 DNA reads TGTGCCAGCAGCGAACAGGGGGCCTATGGCTACACCTTC.

V gene TRBV27 combines with J gene TRBJ2-1; D gene ambiguous. CDR3 size: 15 residues. V lost 1 base and J lost 5, with 12 bases in between. The germline V gene encodes CDR1 MNHEY and CDR2 SMNVEV (reference sequence). CDR3 sequence reads: CASSLFEAANNEQFF. The DNA for the CDR3 is TGTGCCAGCAGTTTATTCGAGGCCGCGAACAATGAGCAGTTCTTC.

The chain joins TRBV19 to TRBJ2-5, with 7 bases aligning to TRBD1. Germline-derived CDR1 and CDR2 are LNHDA and SQIVND (reference sequence). After removal of 5 bases from V and 5 bases from J, the junction contained 8 bases not matched to a gene. This CDR3 is built from 14 residues. The DNA of the CDR3 is TGTGCCAGTAGTGCGGACAGGATTGGGGAGACCCAGTACTTC. This gives the protein CASSADRIGETQYF.

The chain carries TRBV9 and TRBJ1-6; 8 bases are a match to TRBD1. With 4 bases clipped from V and 5 bases from J, the junction kept 5 bases outside the gene matches. Germline V gene lookup returns CDR1 SGDLS and CDR2 YYNGEE. This CDR3 comprises 15 residues. CDR3: CASSPQDRDNSPLHF. CDR3 in DNA: TGTGCCAGCAGCCCACAGGACAGGGATAATTCACCCCTCCACTTT.

This sequence joins TRBV7-3 and TRBJ1-1; no reliable D call. The V and J ends lost 0 bases and 3 bases respectively, with 8 bases between them. Germline-derived CDR1 and CDR2 are SGHTA and FQGTGA. This CDR3 contains 14 residues. The CDR3, as DNA: TGTGCCAGCAGCTTAACGCCAGGCTACACTGAAGCTTTCTTT. It yields the protein CASSLTPGYTEAFF.

This clone was seen only once. The rearrangement joins TRBV4-2 to TRBJ2-1; 12 bases align to TRBD2. The CDR3 is 15 residues long. CDR1 is LGHNA and CDR2 is YNFKEQ in the germline V gene. The J segment lost 7 bases and the V segment lost 4 bases, leaving 5 bases of the junction unmatched. The CDR3 region is CASSRLAGGLNEQFF. CDR3 DNA sequence: TGTGCCAGCAGCCGCCTAGCGGGGGGGCTTAATGAGCAGTTCTTC.

The chain uses TRBV6-4 and TRBJ2-2, with D perhaps matching TRBD2 (6 bases). CDR1 is MRHNA and CDR2 is SNTAGT in the germline V gene. The CDR3 totals 18 residues. Trimming cost V 0 bases and J 3 bases, with 17 bases left between them. The CDR3 DNA follows: TGTGCCAGCAGTGACTCGGGGCAGGGAGGCCCTTACACCGGGGAGCTGTTTTTT. It codes for CASSDSGQGGPYTGELFF.

J is TRBJ2-2 and V is TRBV27; TRBD2 matches at 8 bases. V trimming: 5 bases; J trimming: 6 bases; junction bases outside the gene matches: 8. The CDR3 runs to 15 residues. In germline, CDR1 is MNHEY, CDR2 SMNVEV (reference sequence). In nucleotides, the CDR3 is TGTGCCAGCAGTCACGGACTAGCTTTTCCCGGGGAGCTGTTTTTT. This encodes CASSHGLAFPGELFF.

The CDR3 DNA reads TGCGCCAGCAGCCTTGCCGAGCCCCGCGGGGGGGCCACTGAGCAGTTCTTC. It specifies CASSLAEPRGGATEQFF. The rearrangement links TRBV4-3 to TRBJ2-1; 9 bases match TRBD2. CDR3 length: 17 amino acids. The germline gives CDR1 LGHNA, CDR2 YSLEER. The trim removed 4 bases at V and 9 bases at J, leaving 16 bases unmatched.

This clone is medium-sized (0.01 to 0.1%) by share. The gene calls are TRBV19 and TRBJ1-1; D not certain. Germline V gives CDR1 LNHDA, CDR2 SQIVND (reference sequence). The CDR3 contains 14 residues. The V end lost 3 bases, the J end lost 3 bases, and 11 bases lay between the germline ends. The CDR3 region is CASSMARQYTEAFF. CDR3 nucleotides: TGTGCCAGTAGTATGGCCAGGCAATACACTGAAGCTTTCTTT.

The CDR3 DNA reads TGTGCCACCGCCCCAGGGGCCTCCGCTAACTATGGCTACACCTTC. Protein sequence: CATAPGASANYGYTF. The chain recombines TRBV15 with TRBJ1-2, with TRBD1 as a possible D gene (6 bases). Between the trimmed V and J ends, which lost 8 bases and 0 bases, there was a span of 16 bases. Per germline, CDR1 LNHNV and CDR2 YYDKDF (reference sequence). The CDR3 has 15 amino acids.